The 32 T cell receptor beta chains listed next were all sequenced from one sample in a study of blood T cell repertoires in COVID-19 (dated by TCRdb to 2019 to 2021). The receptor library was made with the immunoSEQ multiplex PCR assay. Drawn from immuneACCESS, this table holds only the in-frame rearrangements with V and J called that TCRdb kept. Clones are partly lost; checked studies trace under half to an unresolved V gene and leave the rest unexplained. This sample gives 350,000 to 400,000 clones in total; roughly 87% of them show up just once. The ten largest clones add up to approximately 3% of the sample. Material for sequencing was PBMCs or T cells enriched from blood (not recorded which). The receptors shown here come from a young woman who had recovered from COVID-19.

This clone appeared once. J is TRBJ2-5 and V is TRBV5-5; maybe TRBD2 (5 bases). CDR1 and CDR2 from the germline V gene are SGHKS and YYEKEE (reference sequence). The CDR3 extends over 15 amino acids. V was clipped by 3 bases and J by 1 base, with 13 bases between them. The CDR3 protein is CASSSAGLSQETQYF. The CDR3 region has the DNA TGTGCCAGCAGCTCCGCAGGACTGAGCCAAGAGACCCAGTACTTC. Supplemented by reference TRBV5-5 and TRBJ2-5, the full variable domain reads DAGVTQSPTHLIKTRGQQVTLRCSPISGHKSVSWYQQVLGQGPQFIFQYYEKEERGRGNFPDRFSARQFPNYSSELNVNALLLGDSALYLCASSSAGLSQETQYFGPGTRLLVL.

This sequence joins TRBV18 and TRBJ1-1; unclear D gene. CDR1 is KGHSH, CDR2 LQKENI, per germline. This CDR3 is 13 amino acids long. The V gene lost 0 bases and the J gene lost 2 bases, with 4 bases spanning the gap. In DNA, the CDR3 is TGTGCCAGCTCACCACCACTTAACACTGAAGCTTTCTTT. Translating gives CASSPPLNTEAFF.

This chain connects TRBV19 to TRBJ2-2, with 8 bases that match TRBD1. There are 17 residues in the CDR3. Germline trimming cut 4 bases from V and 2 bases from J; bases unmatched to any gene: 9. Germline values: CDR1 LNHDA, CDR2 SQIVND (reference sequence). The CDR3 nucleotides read TGTGCCAGTAGTACCTTCCCGGGACAGGCTAACACCGGGGAGCTGTTTTTT. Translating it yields CASSTFPGQANTGELFF.

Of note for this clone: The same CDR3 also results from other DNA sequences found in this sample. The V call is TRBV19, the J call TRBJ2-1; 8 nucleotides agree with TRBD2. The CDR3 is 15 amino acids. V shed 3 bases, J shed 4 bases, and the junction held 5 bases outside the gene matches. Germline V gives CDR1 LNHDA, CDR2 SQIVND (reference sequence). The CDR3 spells CASSIGAGVYNEQFF. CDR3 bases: TGTGCCAGTAGTATCGGAGCGGGAGTGTACAATGAGCAGTTCTTC.

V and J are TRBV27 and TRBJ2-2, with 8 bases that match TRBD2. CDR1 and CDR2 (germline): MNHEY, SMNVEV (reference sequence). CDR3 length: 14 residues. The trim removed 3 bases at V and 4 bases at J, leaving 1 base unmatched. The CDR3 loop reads CASSLLAGTGELFF. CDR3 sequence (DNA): TGTGCCAGCAGTTTGCTAGCGGGCACCGGGGAGCTGTTTTTT.

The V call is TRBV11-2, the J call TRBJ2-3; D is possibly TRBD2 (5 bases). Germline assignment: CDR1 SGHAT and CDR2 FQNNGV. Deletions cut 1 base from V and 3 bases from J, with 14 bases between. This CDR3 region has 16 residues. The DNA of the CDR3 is TGTGCCAGCAGCTTAGTTGGATCGGGGTTGACAGATACGCAGTATTTT. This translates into CASSLVGSGLTDTQYF.

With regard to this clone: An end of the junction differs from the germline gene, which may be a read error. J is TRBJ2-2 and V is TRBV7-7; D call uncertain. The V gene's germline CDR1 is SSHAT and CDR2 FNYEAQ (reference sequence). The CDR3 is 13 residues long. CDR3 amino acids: CASSPVRDGELFF. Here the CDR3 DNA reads TGTGCTAGCAGCCCTGTGCGTGACGGGGAGCTGTTTTTT.

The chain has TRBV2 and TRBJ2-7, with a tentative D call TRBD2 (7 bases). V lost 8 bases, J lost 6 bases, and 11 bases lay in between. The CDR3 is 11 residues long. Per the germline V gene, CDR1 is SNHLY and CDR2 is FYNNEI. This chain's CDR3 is CASSRGGEQYF. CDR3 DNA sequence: TGTGCCAGCTCGAGGGGGGGCGAGCAGTACTTC.

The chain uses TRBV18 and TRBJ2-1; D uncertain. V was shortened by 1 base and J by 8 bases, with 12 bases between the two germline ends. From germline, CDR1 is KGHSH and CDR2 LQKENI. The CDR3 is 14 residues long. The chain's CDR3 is CASSPRLRIDEQFF. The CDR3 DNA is TGTGCCAGCTCACCACGGCTGCGGATCGATGAGCAGTTCTTC.

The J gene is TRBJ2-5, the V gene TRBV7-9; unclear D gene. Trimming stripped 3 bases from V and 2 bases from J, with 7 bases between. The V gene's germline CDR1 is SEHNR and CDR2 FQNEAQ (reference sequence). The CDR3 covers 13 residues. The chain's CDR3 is CASSFSSQETQYF. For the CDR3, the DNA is TGTGCCAGCAGCTTTAGCAGTCAAGAGACCCAGTACTTC.

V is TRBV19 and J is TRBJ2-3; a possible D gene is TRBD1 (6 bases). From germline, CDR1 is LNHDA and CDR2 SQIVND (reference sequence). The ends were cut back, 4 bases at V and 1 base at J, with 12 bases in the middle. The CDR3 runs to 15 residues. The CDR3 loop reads CASSTSWTGTDTQYF. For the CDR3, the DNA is TGTGCCAGTAGTACCTCATGGACAGGCACAGATACGCAGTATTTT.

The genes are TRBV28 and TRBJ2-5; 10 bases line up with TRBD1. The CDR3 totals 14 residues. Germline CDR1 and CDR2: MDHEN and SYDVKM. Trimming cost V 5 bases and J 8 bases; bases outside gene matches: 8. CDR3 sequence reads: CASSKHRDRGTQYF. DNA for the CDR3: TGTGCCAGCAGTAAACACCGGGACAGGGGCACCCAGTACTTC.

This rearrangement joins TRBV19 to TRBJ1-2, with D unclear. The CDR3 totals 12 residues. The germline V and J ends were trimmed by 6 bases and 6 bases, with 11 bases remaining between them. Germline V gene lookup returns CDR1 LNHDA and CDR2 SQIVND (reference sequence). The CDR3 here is CASSLWRDGYTF. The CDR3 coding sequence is TGTGCCAGTAGCCTCTGGAGGGATGGCTACACCTTC.

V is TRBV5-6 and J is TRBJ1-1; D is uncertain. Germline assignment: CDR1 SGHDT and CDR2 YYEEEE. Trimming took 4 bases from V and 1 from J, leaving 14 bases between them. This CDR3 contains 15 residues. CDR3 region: CASSPGVGWNTEAFF. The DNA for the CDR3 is TGTGCCAGCAGCCCCGGGGTGGGGTGGAACACTGAAGCTTTCTTT. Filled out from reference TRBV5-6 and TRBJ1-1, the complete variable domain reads DAGVTQSPTHLIKTRGQQVTLRCSPKSGHDTVSWYQQALGQGPQFIFQYYEEEERQRGNFPDRFSGHQFPNYSSELNVNALLLGDSALYLCASSPGVGWNTEAFFGQGTRLTVV.

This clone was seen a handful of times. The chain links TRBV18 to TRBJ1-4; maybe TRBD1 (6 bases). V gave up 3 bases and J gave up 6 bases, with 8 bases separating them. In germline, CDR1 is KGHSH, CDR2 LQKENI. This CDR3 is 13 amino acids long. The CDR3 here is CASSPKGDEKLFF. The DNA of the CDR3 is TGTGCCAGCTCACCGAAGGGGGATGAAAAACTGTTTTTT.

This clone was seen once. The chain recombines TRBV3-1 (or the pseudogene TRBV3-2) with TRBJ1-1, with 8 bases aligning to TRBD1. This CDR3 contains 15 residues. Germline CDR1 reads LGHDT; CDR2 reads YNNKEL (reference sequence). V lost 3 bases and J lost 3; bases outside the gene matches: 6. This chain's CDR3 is CASSHVQGGHTEAFF. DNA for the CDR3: TGTGCCAGCAGCCACGTACAGGGGGGCCACACTGAAGCTTTCTTT.

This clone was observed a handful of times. CDR3 amino acids: CASSIVGGSNQPQHF. For the CDR3, the DNA is TGTGCCAGTAGTATAGTGGGGGGTAGCAATCAGCCCCAGCATTTT. The chain recombines TRBV19 with TRBJ1-5, with D maybe TRBD1 (5 bases). The CDR3 consists of 15 residues. V was shortened by 1 base and J by 0 bases, with 7 bases between the two germline ends. The V gene's germline CDR1 is LNHDA and CDR2 SQIVND (reference sequence).

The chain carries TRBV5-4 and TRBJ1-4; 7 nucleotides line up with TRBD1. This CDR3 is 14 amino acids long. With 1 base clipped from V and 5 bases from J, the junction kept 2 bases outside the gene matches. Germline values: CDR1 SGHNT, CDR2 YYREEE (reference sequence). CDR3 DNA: TGTGCCAGCAGCTTGAGGGGGCGCAATGAAAAACTGTTTTTT. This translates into CASSLRGRNEKLFF. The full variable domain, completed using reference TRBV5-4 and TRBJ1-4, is ETGVTQSPTHLIKTRGQQVTLRCSSQSGHNTVSWYQQALGQGPQFIFQYYREEENGRGNFPPRFSGLQFPNYSSELNVNALELDDSALYLCASSLRGRNEKLFFGSGTQLSVL.

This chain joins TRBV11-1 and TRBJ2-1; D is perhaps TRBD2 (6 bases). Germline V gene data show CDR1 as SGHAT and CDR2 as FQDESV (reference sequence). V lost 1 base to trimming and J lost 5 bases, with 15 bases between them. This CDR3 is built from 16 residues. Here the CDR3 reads CASSLGGTGSHNEQFF. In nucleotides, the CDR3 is TGTGCCAGCAGCTTAGGGGGGACCGGGAGTCACAATGAGCAGTTCTTC.

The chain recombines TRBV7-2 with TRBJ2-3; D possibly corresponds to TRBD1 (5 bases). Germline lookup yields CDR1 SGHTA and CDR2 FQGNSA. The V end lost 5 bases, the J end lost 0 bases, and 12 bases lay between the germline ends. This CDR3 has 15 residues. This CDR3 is CASSPDRLSTDTQYF. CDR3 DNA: TGTGCCAGCAGCCCCGACAGATTAAGCACAGATACGCAGTATTTT. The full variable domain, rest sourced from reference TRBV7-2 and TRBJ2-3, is GAGVSQSPSNKVTEKGKDVELRCDPISGHTALYWYRQSLGQGLEFLIYFQGNSAPDKSGLPSDRFSAERTGGSVSTLTIQRTQQEDSAVYLCASSPDRLSTDTQYFGPGTRLTVL.

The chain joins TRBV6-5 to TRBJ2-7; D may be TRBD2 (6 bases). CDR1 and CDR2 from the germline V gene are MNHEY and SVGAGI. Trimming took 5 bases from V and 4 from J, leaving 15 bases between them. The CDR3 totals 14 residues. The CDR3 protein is CASSPRSEGYEQYF. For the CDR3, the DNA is TGTGCCAGCAGTCCCCGCTCGGAGGGGTACGAGCAGTACTTC.

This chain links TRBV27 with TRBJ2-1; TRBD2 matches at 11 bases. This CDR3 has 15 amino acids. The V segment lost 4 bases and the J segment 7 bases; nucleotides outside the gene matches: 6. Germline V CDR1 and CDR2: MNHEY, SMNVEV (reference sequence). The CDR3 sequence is CASSSLAGAKNEQFF. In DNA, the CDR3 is TGTGCCAGCAGTTCACTAGCGGGGGCTAAGAATGAGCAGTTCTTC.

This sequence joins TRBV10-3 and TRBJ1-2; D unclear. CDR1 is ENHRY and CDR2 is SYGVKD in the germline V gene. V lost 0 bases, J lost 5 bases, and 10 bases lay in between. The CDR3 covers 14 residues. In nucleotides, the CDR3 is TGTGCCATCAGTGAGTCAATCGACTCTTATGGCTACACCTTC. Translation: CAISESIDSYGYTF.

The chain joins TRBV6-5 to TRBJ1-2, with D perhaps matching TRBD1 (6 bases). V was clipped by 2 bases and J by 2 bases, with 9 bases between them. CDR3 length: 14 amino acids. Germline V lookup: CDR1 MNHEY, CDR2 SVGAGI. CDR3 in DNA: TGTGCCAGCAGTTACGGGACAAACAACTATGGCTACACCTTC. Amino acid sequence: CASSYGTNNYGYTF.

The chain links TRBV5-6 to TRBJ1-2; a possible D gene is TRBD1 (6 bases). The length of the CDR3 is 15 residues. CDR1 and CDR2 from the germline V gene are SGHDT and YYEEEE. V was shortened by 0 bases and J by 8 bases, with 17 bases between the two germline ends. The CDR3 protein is CASSLARTASFGYTF. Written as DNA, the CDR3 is TGTGCCAGCAGCTTGGCCCGGACAGCTTCTTTCGGCTACACCTTC. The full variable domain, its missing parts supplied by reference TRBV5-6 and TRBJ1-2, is DAGVTQSPTHLIKTRGQQVTLRCSPKSGHDTVSWYQQALGQGPQFIFQYYEEEERQRGNFPDRFSGHQFPNYSSELNVNALLLGDSALYLCASSLARTASFGYTFGSGTRLTVV.

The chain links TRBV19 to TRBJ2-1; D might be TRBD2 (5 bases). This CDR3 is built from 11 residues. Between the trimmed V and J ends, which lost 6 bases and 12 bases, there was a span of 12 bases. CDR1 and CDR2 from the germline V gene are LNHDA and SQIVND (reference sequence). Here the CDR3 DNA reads TGTGCCAGTAGCAGCCGGGAAAGGCAGTTCTTC. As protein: CASSSRERQFF.

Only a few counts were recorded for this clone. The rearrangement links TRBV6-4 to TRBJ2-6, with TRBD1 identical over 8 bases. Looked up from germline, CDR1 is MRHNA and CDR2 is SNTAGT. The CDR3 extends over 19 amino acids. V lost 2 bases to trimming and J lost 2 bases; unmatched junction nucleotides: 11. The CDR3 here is CASSDESGAGGAGANVLTF. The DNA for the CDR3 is TGTGCCAGCAGTGACGAATCAGGGGCAGGGGGCGCTGGGGCCAACGTCCTGACTTTC.

CDR3 loop: CASTGGRRTEAFF. The DNA of the CDR3 is TGTGCCTCTACCGGGGGGCGAAGAACTGAAGCTTTCTTT. The rearrangement joins TRBV12-3 or TRBV12-4 to TRBJ1-1; D possibly corresponds to TRBD1 (6 bases). Trimming stripped 11 bases from V and 5 bases from J, with 18 bases between. The CDR3 length is 13 residues.

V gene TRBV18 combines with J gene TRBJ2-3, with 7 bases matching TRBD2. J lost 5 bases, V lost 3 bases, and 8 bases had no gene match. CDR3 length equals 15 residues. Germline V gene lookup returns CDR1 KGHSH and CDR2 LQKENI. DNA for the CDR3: TGTGCCAGCTCACCCCCCACGGGGGGAATAGATACGCAGTATTTT. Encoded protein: CASSPPTGGIDTQYF. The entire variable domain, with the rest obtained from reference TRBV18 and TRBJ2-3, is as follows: NAGVMQNPRHLVRRRGQEARLRCSPMKGHSHVYWYRQLPEEGLKFMVYLQKENIIDESGMPKERFSAEFPKEGPSILRIQQVVRGDSAAYFCASSPPTGGIDTQYFGPGTRLTVL.

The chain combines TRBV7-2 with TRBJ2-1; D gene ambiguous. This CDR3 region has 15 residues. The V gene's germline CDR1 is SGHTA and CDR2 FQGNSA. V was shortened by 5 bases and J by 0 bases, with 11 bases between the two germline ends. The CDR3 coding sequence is TGTGCCAGCAGCCAGCAGGTGAGCTCCTACAATGAGCAGTTCTTC. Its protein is CASSQQVSSYNEQFF. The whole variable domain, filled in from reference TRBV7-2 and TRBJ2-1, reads GAGVSQSPSNKVTEKGKDVELRCDPISGHTALYWYRQSLGQGLEFLIYFQGNSAPDKSGLPSDRFSAERTGGSVSTLTIQRTQQEDSAVYLCASSQQVSSYNEQFFGPGTRLTVL.

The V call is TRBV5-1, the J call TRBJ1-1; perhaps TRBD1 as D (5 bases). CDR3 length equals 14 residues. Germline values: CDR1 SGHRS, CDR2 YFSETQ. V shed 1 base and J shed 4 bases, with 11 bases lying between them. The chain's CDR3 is CASSLRVGGTEAFF. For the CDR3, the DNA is TGCGCCAGCAGCTTGCGGGTGGGGGGCACTGAAGCTTTCTTT.

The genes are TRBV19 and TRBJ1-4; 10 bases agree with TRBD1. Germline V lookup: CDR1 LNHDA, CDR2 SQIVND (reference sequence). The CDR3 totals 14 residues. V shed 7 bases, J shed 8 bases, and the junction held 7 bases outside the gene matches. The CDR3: CASTSTGGVEKLFF. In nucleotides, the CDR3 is TGTGCCAGTACCTCGACAGGGGGCGTGGAAAAACTGTTTTTT.